The 28 T cell receptor beta chains given below trace back to one sample, sequenced in a study of blood T cells in healthy people across ages. The second PCR ran about 6 to 12 cycles with a sample-barcoded 5' primer and J-beta primers. TCRdb reprocessed the 5' RACE reads via MiXCR and lists one record per CDR3 protein. The data show hundreds of thousands of distinct CDR3 sequences, about 20% seen once. Input material: blood. The receptors shown here come from a man between 65 and 85 years old in good health.

In this sample, this clonotype turned up a few times. This chain's CDR3 is CSVEVHPGGNTGELFF. The DNA for the CDR3 is TGCAGCGTTGAAGTTCATCCGGGGGGGAACACCGGGGAGCTGTTTTTT. This chain uses TRBV29-1 with TRBJ2-2; TRBD2 aligns across 7 bases. Germline V CDR1 and CDR2: SQVTM, ANQGSEA. V lost 1 base to trimming and J lost 1 base; unmatched junction nucleotides: 6. The CDR3 has 16 residues.

This clonotype showed up just a few times. V usage is TRBV20-1 and J usage is TRBJ2-1; perhaps TRBD2 as D (7 bases). V was pared by 5 bases and J by 5 bases, with 19 bases between. This CDR3 region has 15 residues. The germline V gene has CDR1 DFQATT and CDR2 SNEGSKA (reference sequence). CDR3 sequence: CSARLWRGLNNEQFF. For the CDR3, the DNA is TGCAGTGCTCGCCTCTGGCGGGGGCTGAACAATGAGCAGTTCTTC.

V and J are TRBV4-2 and TRBJ2-3; D may be TRBD2 (5 bases). The CDR3 sequence is 13 residues long. Trimming pared 5 bases from V and 5 bases from J, leaving 11 bases between. Looked up from germline, CDR1 is LGHNA and CDR2 is YNFKEQ. In nucleotides, the CDR3 is TGTGCCAGCAGCGATCTGGGGAGAGATACGCAGTATTTT. Translation gives CASSDLGRDTQYF.

The table lists this clonotype with many counts. CDR3 nucleotides: TGTGCCAGCAGCTCTAGTGGGAGTGAGCAGTTCTTC. This codes for CASSSSGSEQFF. The gene calls are TRBV7-9 and TRBJ2-1; D possibly corresponds to TRBD2 (5 bases). The CDR3 length is 12 residues. Trimming removed 4 bases from V and 9 bases from J, with 10 bases in between. CDR1 is SEHNR and CDR2 is FQNEAQ in the germline V gene (reference sequence).

The J gene is TRBJ2-7, the V gene TRBV18; 8 positions agree with TRBD2. J gave up 0 bases and V 1 base, and 8 bases lay outside the gene matches. The CDR3 sequence is 17 residues long. From germline, CDR1 is KGHSH and CDR2 LQKENI. Written as DNA, the CDR3 is TGTGCCAGCTCACCACTAAGCCTAGCGGGCCGCTCCTACGAGCAGTACTTC. It translates to CASSPLSLAGRSYEQYF.

This clonotype was seen a handful of times. The rearrangement uses TRBV30 and TRBJ2-5; D gene ambiguous. Trimming stripped 3 bases from V and 5 bases from J, with 7 bases between. The CDR3 has 11 amino acids. The germline V gene encodes CDR1 GTSNPN and CDR2 SVGIG (reference sequence). The CDR3 region is CAWSVSETQYF. In nucleotides, the CDR3 is TGTGCCTGGAGCGTATCGGAGACCCAGTACTTC.

This chain connects TRBV29-1 to TRBJ2-4; D not resolved. There are 11 residues in the CDR3. V lost 6 bases and J lost 7, with 10 bases in between. Germline assignment: CDR1 SQVTM and CDR2 ANQGSEA. The CDR3 bases are TGCAGCGTCGCTAATTTGAACATTCAGTACTTC. As protein: CSVANLNIQYF. Looking up the rest from reference TRBV29-1 and TRBJ2-4 gives the full variable domain: SAVISQKPSRDICQRGTSLTIQCQVDSQVTMMFWYRQQPGQSLTLIATANQGSEATYESGFVIDKFPISRPNLTFSTLTVSNMSPEDSSIYLCSVANLNIQYFGAGTRLSVL.

The J gene is TRBJ1-1, the V gene TRBV5-1, with 9 bases lining up with TRBD1. The ends lost 7 bases at V and 1 base at J; junction bases unmatched: 11. This CDR3 is 16 amino acids long. Germline V lookup: CDR1 SGHRS, CDR2 YFSETQ. Here the CDR3 DNA reads TGCGCCAGCCACGTTAGTCTGGGACAGGGGAACACTGAAGCTTTCTTT. Its translation: CASHVSLGQGNTEAFF. Full variable domain (rest looked up from reference TRBV5-1 and TRBJ1-1): KAGVTQTPRYLIKTRGQQVTLSCSPISGHRSVSWYQQTPGQGLQFLFEYFSETQRNKGNFPGRFSGRQFSNSRSEMNVSTLELGDSALYLCASHVSLGQGNTEAFFGQGTRLTVV.

In this sample, this clonotype turned up many times. V is TRBV20-1 and J is TRBJ2-7; D is undetermined. The CDR3 covers 13 residues. Germline V lookup: CDR1 DFQATT, CDR2 SNEGSKA (reference sequence). V lost 6 bases and J lost 0, with 12 bases in between. CDR3: CSALTVNSYEQYF. CDR3 nucleotides: TGCAGTGCCCTAACAGTAAACTCCTACGAGCAGTACTTC.

The chain employs TRBV29-1 and TRBJ1-1; D is ambiguous. There are 13 residues in the CDR3. Looked up from germline, CDR1 is SQVTM and CDR2 is ANQGSEA. Trimming took 1 base from V and 1 from J, leaving 7 bases between them. Here the CDR3 DNA reads TGCAGCGTTGAAGTTATGTCGAACACTGAAGCTTTCTTT. It specifies CSVEVMSNTEAFF.

The chain combines TRBV29-1 with TRBJ1-5; D gene uncertain. The CDR3 runs to 12 residues. V was trimmed by 7 bases and J by 2 bases, leaving 9 bases between them. The germline gives CDR1 SQVTM, CDR2 ANQGSEA. CDR3 coding DNA: TGCAGCGCCGCCCGGGGCAATCAGCCCCAGCATTTT. Translated, it gives CSAARGNQPQHF.

This chain links TRBV28 with TRBJ2-7; TRBD2 might be the D (6 bases). This CDR3 is built from 13 residues. V was pared by 8 bases and J by 2 bases, with 13 bases between. Germline V CDR1 and CDR2: MDHEN, SYDVKM. The CDR3 DNA reads as TGTGCCAGCCATGGGTCTAGCGCCTACGAGCAGTACTTC. Protein sequence: CASHGSSAYEQYF.

The table lists this clonotype with a few counts. This chain links TRBV2 with TRBJ2-5; the D gene could be TRBD1 or TRBD2 (5 bases each). The end of the DNA is better explained by TRBJ2-7, so the J call may be wrong. The V gene's germline CDR1 is SNHLY and CDR2 FYNNEI. The CDR3 length is 12 residues. The CDR3 bases are TGTGCCGGAACGGGACCTACCTACGAGCAGTACTTC. The encoded protein is CAGTGPTYEQYF.

The V and J genes are TRBV25-1 and TRBJ2-1; D is possibly TRBD2 (6 bases). Between the trimmed V and J ends, which lost 2 bases and 4 bases, there was a span of 12 bases. The CDR3 loop spans 15 amino acids. Germline loops: CDR1 MGHDK, CDR2 SYGVNS. In nucleotides, the CDR3 is TGTGCCAGCAGTGAAGGGACTCGTCGGTACAATGAGCAGTTCTTC. This encodes CASSEGTRRYNEQFF. The variable domain in full, completed from reference TRBV25-1 and TRBJ2-1, reads EADIYQTPRYLVIGTGKKITLECSQTMGHDKMYWYQQDPGMELHLIHYSYGVNSTEKGDLSSESTVSRIRTEHFPLTLESARPSHTSQYLCASSEGTRRYNEQFFGPGTRLTVL.

This clonotype came up a few times. The chain combines TRBV12-3 or TRBV12-4 with TRBJ1-3; D is unresolved. There are 14 residues in the CDR3. Trimming shortened V by 2 bases and J by 0 bases, and 5 bases separated the two germline ends. CDR3 coding DNA: TGTGCCAGCAGTTTATTTACCTCTGGAAACACCATATATTTT. Translated: CASSLFTSGNTIYF.

The gene calls are TRBV7-2 and TRBJ2-1; D not resolved. Trimming took 0 bases from V and 6 from J, leaving 9 bases between them. CDR1 SGHTA and CDR2 FQGNSA come from the germline V gene. CDR3 length equals 14 residues. The CDR3 nucleotides are TGTGCCAGCAGCTTAGCGCCGACATCCAATGAGCAGTTCTTC. Its protein is CASSLAPTSNEQFF.

This clonotype has more than one count but fewer than ten. This chain links TRBV6-6 with TRBJ2-3, with a tentative D call TRBD2 (5 bases). The CDR3 is made up of 15 amino acids. Trimming stripped 8 bases from V and 2 bases from J, with 17 bases between. Germline CDR1 reads MNHNY; CDR2 reads SVGAGI (reference sequence). CDR3 sequence: CASVAGLPDTDTQYF. CDR3 nucleotides: TGTGCCAGCGTCGCGGGTTTACCTGACACAGATACGCAGTATTTT.

This clonotype was picked up a small number of times. V gene TRBV29-1 combines with J gene TRBJ2-3, with D unclear. The CDR3 spans 11 residues. V was cut by 5 bases and J by 3 bases, with 6 bases left in between. The germline V gene has CDR1 SQVTM and CDR2 ANQGSEA. This CDR3 is CSVSFTDTQYF. The CDR3 DNA reads TGCAGCGTTAGTTTTACAGATACGCAGTATTTT.

This clonotype was seen ten or more times. The V and J genes are TRBV3-1 and TRBJ2-1, with D uncertain. Trimming cost V 6 bases and J 10 bases, with 13 bases left between them. Germline CDR1 and CDR2: LGHDT and YNNKEL (reference sequence). The CDR3 is 12 residues long. This CDR3 reads CASRLNTYEQFF. CDR3 DNA sequence: TGTGCCAGCAGACTAAACACATACGAGCAGTTCTTC.

In this sample, this clonotype turned up a few times. This rearrangement joins TRBV12-3 or TRBV12-4 to TRBJ1-4, with 10 bases matching TRBD1. This CDR3 comprises 18 residues. The trim removed 6 bases at V and 4 bases at J, leaving 14 bases unmatched. CDR3 DNA: TGTGCCAGCAGACTCAGCCGGGACAGGGGACGGGGTAATGAAAAACTGTTTTTT. This codes for CASRLSRDRGRGNEKLFF.

This clonotype was found many times. The V call is TRBV5-1, the J call TRBJ2-1, with 7 bases fitting TRBD2. This CDR3 comprises 15 residues. With 1 base clipped from V and 3 bases from J, the junction kept 4 bases outside the gene matches. Looked up from germline, CDR1 is SGHRS and CDR2 is YFSETQ. Here the CDR3 reads CASSLRQRDYNEQFF. The CDR3 DNA reads as TGCGCCAGCAGCTTGCGACAGCGGGACTACAATGAGCAGTTCTTC.

This chain joins TRBV20-1 and TRBJ2-4; 8 nucleotides match TRBD1. With V trimmed by 7 bases and J by 6 bases, 11 bases remained unmatched. This CDR3 spans 14 amino acids. The germline gives CDR1 DFQATT, CDR2 SNEGSKA (reference sequence). The CDR3 DNA reads as TGCAGTGGGAAGACAGGGGCCGACGTAAACATTCAGTACTTC. This sequence encodes CSGKTGADVNIQYF.

The sample holds a few counts of this clonotype. The chain employs TRBV5-1 and TRBJ2-5; D assignment may be TRBD1 or TRBD2 (5 bases each). The germline V gene has CDR1 SGHRS and CDR2 YFSETQ. The CDR3 length is 15 residues. The V end was cut by 0 bases, the J end by 5 bases, with 14 bases between. CDR3 nucleotide sequence: TGCGCCAGCAGCTTGGATGCAGGGCGAGGGGAGACCCAGTACTTC. Its protein product is CASSLDAGRGETQYF.

The J gene is TRBJ1-1, the V gene TRBV10-1; tentatively, D is TRBD1 (5 bases). The CDR3 is 12 residues long. Germline loops: CDR1 WNHNN, CDR2 SYGVQD (reference sequence). The germline V and J ends were trimmed by 6 bases and 2 bases, with 7 bases remaining between them. The CDR3 loop is CASSRDNTEAFF. In DNA, the CDR3 is TGCGCCAGCAGCCGGGACAACACTGAAGCTTTCTTT.

This clonotype was detected a few times. Relative to the germline gene, one junction end is altered; a read error may explain this. This rearrangement joins TRBV6-2 or TRBV6-3 to TRBJ2-7; 11 nucleotides agree with TRBD2. Germline lookup yields CDR1 MNHEY and CDR2 SVGEGT. The CDR3 is made up of 17 amino acids. The CDR3 sequence: CASSLPGVAGGDNERFF. CDR3 sequence (DNA): TGTGCCAGCAGTCTACCCGGGGTAGCGGGGGGGGACAATGAGCGGTTCTTC.

This clonotype was seen only a few times. This sequence joins TRBV20-1 and TRBJ2-4, with no clear D. The germline V gene encodes CDR1 DFQATT and CDR2 SNEGSKA (reference sequence). The germline V and J ends were trimmed by 6 bases and 1 base, with 13 bases remaining between them. CDR3 size: 14 residues. CDR3 protein: CSAASSSAKNIQYF. Written as DNA, the CDR3 is TGCAGTGCCGCCAGTAGTTCGGCCAAAAACATTCAGTACTTC.

This clonotype was seen only a few times. This chain uses TRBV10-3 with TRBJ2-4; TRBD1 matches 7 bases. From germline, CDR1 is ENHRY and CDR2 SYGVKD. Trimming cost V 0 bases and J 0 bases; bases outside gene matches: 5. This CDR3 region has 17 residues. CDR3 coding DNA: TGTGCCATCAGTGAGTCCCAAGGGGGCAGAGCCAAAAACATTCAGTACTTC. Amino acid sequence: CAISESQGGRAKNIQYF.

This clonotype was found many times. The chain links TRBV9 to TRBJ1-3; D remains unclear. This CDR3 spans 15 amino acids. In germline, CDR1 is SGDLS, CDR2 YYNGEE. V was clipped by 4 bases and J by 1 base, with 12 bases between them. This CDR3 reads CASSLRSASGNTIYF. In nucleotides, the CDR3 is TGTGCCAGCAGCCTCCGGTCTGCGTCTGGAAACACCATATATTTT.